This T cell receptor beta chain was recovered during a study of T cell responses to AZD1222 COVID-19 vaccine. Clones were sequenced by immunoSEQ multiplex PCR, and TCRdb holds only the in-frame ones, with some missing. This sample has 100,000 to 130,000 clones, with approximately 90% found just once. There are 15 residues in the CDR3. The germline V gene encodes CDR1 SQVTM and CDR2 ANQGSEA. The ends lost 4 bases at V and 1 base at J; junction bases unmatched: 6. Sequences were derived from peripheral blood, sampled on day 0 of AZD1222 vaccination. V usage is TRBV29-1 and J usage is TRBJ2-7; 11 positions match TRBD2. The source of this sequence is an adult in good health. The CDR3 is CSVGSGGASSYEQYF. The CDR3 DNA reads as TGCAGCGTTGGTAGCGGGGGGGCCTCTTCCTACGAGCAGTACTTC.